A selection of T cell receptor beta chains follows, all from one sample in a study of beta chain features in type 1 diabetes. The assay was immunoSEQ multiplex PCR, and TCRdb's table has in-frame clones only and misses some. This repertoire shows some 26,000 clones, 68% found once; its top ten account for more than 0.95%. Specimen: stem cell memory CD4+ T cells from blood. All receptors derive from a woman aged 40 to 55 with type 1 diabetes. Each CDR3 is given with its conserved first and last residue. D genes are given only for firm matches. Some rows have no size entry. The others give once, few or many, or a class for an expanded clone.

d_call	v_call	clone_size	j_call	cdr3_nt	cdr3_aa
TRBD2	TRBV7-9	NA	TRBJ2-3	TGTGCCAGCAGCCCCCGGGAACTAGCGGGCTCCACAGATACGCAGTATTTT	CASSPRELAGSTDTQYF
TRBD1	TRBV29-1	NA	TRBJ2-1	TGCAGCGCCCCAGGACAGGGGGCTTGGGAGCAGTTCTTC	CSAPGQGAWEQFF
NA	TRBV4-3	NA	TRBJ1-1	TGCGCCAGCAGTCGACAGATGAACACTGAAGCTTTCTTT	CASSRQMNTEAFF
NA	TRBV5-1	NA	TRBJ2-7	TGCGCCAGCAGCTCCCAGGGTGGTTCCTACGAGCAGTACTTC	CASSSQGGSYEQYF
NA	TRBV7-3	once	TRBJ2-6	TGTGCCAGCAGCTCCGCCAGTAACCCTGGGGCCAACGTCCTGACTTTC	CASSSASNPGANVLTF
TRBD1	TRBV28	once	TRBJ1-2	TGTGCCAGCAGACCCGGACAGGGAGATGTCTATGGCTACACCTTC	CASRPGQGDVYGYTF
TRBD1	TRBV29-1	few	TRBJ1-5	TGCAGCGGGCAGGACAGGTGGGATCAGCCCCAGCATTTT	CSGQDRWDQPQHF
TRBD2	TRBV29-1	NA	TRBJ2-1	TGCAGCGTCGCCCGGGACGGGGGGTATGTTGAGCAGTTCTTC	CSVARDGGYVEQFF
TRBD2	TRBV5-1	NA	TRBJ2-1	TGCGCCAGCAGCTTGGGTATCCTAGCGGAGCACAATGAGCAGTTCTTC	CASSLGILAEHNEQFF
NA	TRBV27	NA	TRBJ1-6	TGTGCCAGCAGACAGGAGAGCTCCTATAATTCACCCCTCCACTTT	CASRQESSYNSPLHF
NA	TRBV7-9	NA	TRBJ2-3	TGTGCCAGCAGGCGGGGTGGGGGCACAGATACGCAGTATTTT	CASRRGGGTDTQYF
NA	TRBV4-3	NA	TRBJ2-7	TGCGCCAGCAGCCAAGATCCTCAGGCCTTCGGCGAGCAGTACTTC	CASSQDPQAFGEQYF
NA	TRBV18	NA	TRBJ1-1	TGTGCCAGCTCACCATCAACAGGGTTGGCTTTCTTT	CASSPSTGLAFF
NA	TRBV28	NA	TRBJ1-1	TGTGCCAGCAGTACCGCCAGGAGGGGGAACACTGAAGCTTTCTTT	CASSTARRGNTEAFF
NA	TRBV9	NA	TRBJ1-5	TGTGCCAGCAGCGCCGGGGGGCTTCATAGCAATCAGCCCCAGCATTTT	CASSAGGLHSNQPQHF
NA	TRBV30	few	TRBJ1-2	TGTGCCTGGAGTCGGCAGGACTATGGCTACACCTTC	CAWSRQDYGYTF
NA	TRBV7-2	NA	TRBJ1-5	TGTGCCAGCAGCTTAGGTCGGGGGGTGGGCAATCAGCCCCAGCATTTT	CASSLGRGVGNQPQHF
TRBD1	TRBV10-2	NA	TRBJ2-2	TGCGCCAGCAGTGAGTCCTGGACAGGGACCGGGGAGCTGTTTTTT	CASSESWTGTGELFF
NA	TRBV28	few	TRBJ1-2	TGTGCCAGCAGAACGGGGGAAGGGGCGGCTGGCTACACCTTC	CASRTGEGAAGYTF
NA	TRBV4-1	few	TRBJ1-2	TGCGCCAGCAGCCGCCGAGCGGCTCAGGCCTATGGCTACACCTTC	CASSRRAAQAYGYTF
NA	TRBV6-5	NA	TRBJ1-1	TGTGCCAGCAGTGGACGGGAGAACACTGAAGCTTTCTTT	CASSGRENTEAFF
TRBD1	TRBV28	NA	TRBJ2-2	TGTGCCAGCGGGACAGGGGGATTCGGGAACACCGGGGAGCTGTTTTTT	CASGTGGFGNTGELFF
NA	TRBV29-1	NA	TRBJ2-5	TGCAGCGTTGAAGAACCCGGGGAGACCCAGTACTTC	CSVEEPGETQYF
TRBD1	TRBV9	NA	TRBJ2-1	TGTGCCAGCAGCGTACAGGGACAGGGGTACAATGAGCAGTTCTTC	CASSVQGQGYNEQFF
NA	TRBV28	few	TRBJ2-7	TGTGCCAGCATCTCGGGGACACCCTCCTACGAGCAGTACTTC	CASISGTPSYEQYF
NA	TRBV7-9	NA	TRBJ2-2	TGTGCCAGCACAGGTCACAGGAACACCGGGGAGCTGTTTTTT	CASTGHRNTGELFF
NA	TRBV6-6	NA	TRBJ1-5	TGTGCCAGCAGTTACGGGCTAAATCAGCCCCAGCATTTT	CASSYGLNQPQHF
NA	TRBV28	NA	TRBJ1-4	TGTGCCAGCAATTTACCGGGTCCTAATGAAAAACTGTTTTTT	CASNLPGPNEKLFF